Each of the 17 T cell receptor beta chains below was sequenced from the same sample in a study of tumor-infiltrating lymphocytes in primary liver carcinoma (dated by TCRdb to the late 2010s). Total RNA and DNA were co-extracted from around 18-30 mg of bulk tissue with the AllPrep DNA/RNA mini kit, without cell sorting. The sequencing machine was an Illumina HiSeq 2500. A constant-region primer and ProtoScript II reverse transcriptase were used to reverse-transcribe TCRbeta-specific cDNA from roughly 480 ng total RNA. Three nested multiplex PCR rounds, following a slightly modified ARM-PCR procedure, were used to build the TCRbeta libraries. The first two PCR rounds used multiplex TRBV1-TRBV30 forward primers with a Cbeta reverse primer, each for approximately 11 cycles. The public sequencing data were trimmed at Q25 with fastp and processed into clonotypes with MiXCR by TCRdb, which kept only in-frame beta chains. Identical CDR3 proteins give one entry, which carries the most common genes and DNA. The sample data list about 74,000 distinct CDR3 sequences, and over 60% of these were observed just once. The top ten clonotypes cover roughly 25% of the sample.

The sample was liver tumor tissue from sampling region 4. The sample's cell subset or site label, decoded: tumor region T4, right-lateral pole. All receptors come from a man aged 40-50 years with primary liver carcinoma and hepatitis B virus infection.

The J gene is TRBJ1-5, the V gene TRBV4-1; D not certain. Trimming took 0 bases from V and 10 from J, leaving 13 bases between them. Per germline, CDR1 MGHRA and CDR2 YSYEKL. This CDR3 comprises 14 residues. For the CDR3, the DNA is TGCGCCAGCAGCCAAGAGGGAGGCTTGCAACCCCAGCATTTT. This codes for CASSQEGGLQPQHF.

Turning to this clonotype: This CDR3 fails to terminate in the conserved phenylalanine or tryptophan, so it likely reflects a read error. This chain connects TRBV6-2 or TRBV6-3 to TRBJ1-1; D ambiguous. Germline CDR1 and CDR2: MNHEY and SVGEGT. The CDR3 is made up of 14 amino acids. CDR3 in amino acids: CASIYSAWYTEAFY. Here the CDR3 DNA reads TGTGCCAGCATTTACTCCGCCTGGTACACTGAAGCTTTCTAT.

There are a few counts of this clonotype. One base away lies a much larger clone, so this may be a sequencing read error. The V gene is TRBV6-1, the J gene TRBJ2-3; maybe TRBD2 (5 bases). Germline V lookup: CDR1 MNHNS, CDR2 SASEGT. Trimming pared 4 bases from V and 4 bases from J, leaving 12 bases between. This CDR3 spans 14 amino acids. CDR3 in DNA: TGTGCCAGCAGTGGCGGTGACGGGGCAGATACGCAGTATTTT. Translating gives CASSGGDGADTQYF.

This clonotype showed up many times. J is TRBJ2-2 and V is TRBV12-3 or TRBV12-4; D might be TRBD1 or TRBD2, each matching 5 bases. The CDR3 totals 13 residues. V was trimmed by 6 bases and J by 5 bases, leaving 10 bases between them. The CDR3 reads CASRRGRTGELFF. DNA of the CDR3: TGTGCCAGCAGGAGGGGTCGGACCGGGGAGCTGTTTTTT.

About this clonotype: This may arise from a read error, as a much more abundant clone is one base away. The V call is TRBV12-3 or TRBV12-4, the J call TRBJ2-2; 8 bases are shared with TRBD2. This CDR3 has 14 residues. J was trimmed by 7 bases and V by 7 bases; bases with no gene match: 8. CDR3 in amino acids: CASTGGRFGGELFF. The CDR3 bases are TGTGCCAGCACAGGCGGGAGGTTCGGCGGGGAGCTGTTTTTT.

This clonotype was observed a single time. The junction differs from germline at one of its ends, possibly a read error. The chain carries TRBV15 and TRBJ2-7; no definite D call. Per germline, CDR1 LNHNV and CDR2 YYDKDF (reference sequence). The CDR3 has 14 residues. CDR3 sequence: CATSREAAAHEQYF. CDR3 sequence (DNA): TGTGCCACAAGCAGAGAAGCAGCCGCCCACGAGCAGTACTTC. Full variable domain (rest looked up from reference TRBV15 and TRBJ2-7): DAMVIQNPRYQVTQFGKPVTLSCSQTLNHNVMYWYQQKSSQAPKLLFHYYDKDFNNEADTPDNFQSRRPNTSFCFLDIRSPGLGDTAMYLCATSREAAAHEQYFGPGTRLTVT.

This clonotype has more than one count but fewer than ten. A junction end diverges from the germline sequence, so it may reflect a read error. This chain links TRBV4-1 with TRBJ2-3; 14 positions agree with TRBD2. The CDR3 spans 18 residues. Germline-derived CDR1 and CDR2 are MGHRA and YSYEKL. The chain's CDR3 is CASNQKSPGLAGADMQYF. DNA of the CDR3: TGCGCCAGCAACCAGAAGTCTCCGGGACTAGCGGGAGCAGATATGCAGTATTTT.

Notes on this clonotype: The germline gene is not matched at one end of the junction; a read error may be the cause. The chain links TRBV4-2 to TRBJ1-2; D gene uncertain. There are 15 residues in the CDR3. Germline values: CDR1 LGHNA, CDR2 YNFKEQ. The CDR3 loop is CASSQIPGFPEGYTF. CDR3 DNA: TGTGCAAGCAGCCAGATTCCGGGGTTCCCGGAGGGCTACACCTTC.

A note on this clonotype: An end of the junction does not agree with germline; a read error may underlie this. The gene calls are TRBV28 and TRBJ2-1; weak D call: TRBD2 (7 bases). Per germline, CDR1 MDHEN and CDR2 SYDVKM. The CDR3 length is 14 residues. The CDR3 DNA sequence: TGTGCCAGCAGTTCACCAGTCGGGGGGCGTGAGCAGTCCTTC. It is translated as CASSSPVGGREQSF.

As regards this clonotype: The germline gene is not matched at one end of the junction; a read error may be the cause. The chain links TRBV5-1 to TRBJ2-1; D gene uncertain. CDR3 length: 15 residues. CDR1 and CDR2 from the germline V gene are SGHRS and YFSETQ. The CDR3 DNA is TGCGCCAGCAGCTTGTCAGGTAGCTTCTACAATGGGCAGTTCTTC. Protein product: CASSLSGSFYNGQFF.

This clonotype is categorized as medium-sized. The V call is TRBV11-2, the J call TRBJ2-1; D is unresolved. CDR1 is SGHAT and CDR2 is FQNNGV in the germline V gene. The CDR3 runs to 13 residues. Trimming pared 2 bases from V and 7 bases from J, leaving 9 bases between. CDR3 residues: CASSLSPANEQFF. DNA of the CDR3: TGTGCCAGCAGCTTATCGCCAGCAAATGAGCAGTTCTTC. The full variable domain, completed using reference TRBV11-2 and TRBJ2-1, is EAGVAQSPRYKIIEKRQSVAFWCNPISGHATLYWYQQILGQGPKLLIQFQNNGVVDDSQLPKDRFSAERLKGVDSTLKIQPAKLEDSAVYLCASSLSPANEQFFGPGTRLTVL.

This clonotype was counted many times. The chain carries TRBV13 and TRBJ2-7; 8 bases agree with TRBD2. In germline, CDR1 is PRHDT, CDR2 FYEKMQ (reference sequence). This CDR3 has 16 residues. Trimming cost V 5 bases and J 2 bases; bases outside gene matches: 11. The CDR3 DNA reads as TGTGCCAGCAGCAGCGGGGGATTGGGGGCACCCTACGAGCAGTACTTC. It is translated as CASSSGGLGAPYEQYF.

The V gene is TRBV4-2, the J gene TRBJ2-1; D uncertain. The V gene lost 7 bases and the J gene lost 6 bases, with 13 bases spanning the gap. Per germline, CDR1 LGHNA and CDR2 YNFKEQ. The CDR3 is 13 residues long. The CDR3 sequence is CASNRHEVNEQFF. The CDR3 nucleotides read TGTGCCAGCAACCGACATGAGGTCAATGAGCAGTTCTTC.

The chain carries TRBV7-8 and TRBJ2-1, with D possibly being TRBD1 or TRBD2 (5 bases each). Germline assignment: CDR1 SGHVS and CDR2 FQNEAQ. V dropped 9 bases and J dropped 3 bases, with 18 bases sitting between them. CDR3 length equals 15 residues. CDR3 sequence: CASSTGPAVYNEQFF. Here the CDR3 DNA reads TGTGCCAGTAGCACAGGACCAGCGGTCTACAATGAGCAGTTCTTC.

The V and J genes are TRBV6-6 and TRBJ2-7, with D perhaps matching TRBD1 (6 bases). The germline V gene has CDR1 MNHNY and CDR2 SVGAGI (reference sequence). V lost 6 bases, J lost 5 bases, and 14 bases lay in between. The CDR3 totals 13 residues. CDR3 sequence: CASRGDKGHEQYF. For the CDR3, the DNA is TGTGCCAGCAGAGGGGACAAGGGGCACGAGCAGTACTTC.

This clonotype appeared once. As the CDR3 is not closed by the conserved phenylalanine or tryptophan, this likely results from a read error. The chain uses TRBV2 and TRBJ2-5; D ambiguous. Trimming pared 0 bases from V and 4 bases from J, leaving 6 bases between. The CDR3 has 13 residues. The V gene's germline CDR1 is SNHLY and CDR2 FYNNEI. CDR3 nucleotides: TGTGCCAGCAGTGAAGCTGGTTTAGAGACCCAGTACATC. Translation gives CASSEAGLETQYI.

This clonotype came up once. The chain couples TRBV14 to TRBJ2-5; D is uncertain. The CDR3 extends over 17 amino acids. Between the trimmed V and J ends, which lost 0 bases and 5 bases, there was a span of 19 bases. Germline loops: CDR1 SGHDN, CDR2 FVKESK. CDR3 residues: CASSQDHAPECHETQYF. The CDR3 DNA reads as TGTGCCAGCAGCCAAGACCACGCCCCGGAGTGCCATGAGACCCAGTACTTC. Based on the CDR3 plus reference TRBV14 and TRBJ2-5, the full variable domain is EAGVTQFPSHSVIEKGQTVTLRCDPISGHDNLYWYRRVMGKEIKFLLHFVKESKQDESGMPNNRFLAERTGGTYSTLKVQPAELEDSGVYFCASSQDHAPECHETQYFGPGTRLLVL.